Below are 4 T cell receptor beta chains sequenced from a single sample in a study of blood T cell repertoires in COVID-19 (dated by TCRdb to between 2020 and 2021). The library was obtained by the immunoSEQ multiplex PCR assay. Entries here come from immuneACCESS through TCRdb and include only in-frame sequences with V and J called. Some clones fail to appear in such tables; in the studies checked, an unresolved V gene covers under half of the shortfall, and the cause of the remainder is unknown. The sample profile shows fewer than 350,000 clones; 85% of them were found once. The leading ten clones occupy under 2% of the sample. Sequences were obtained from PBMCs or T cells enriched from blood (not recorded which). The source of these receptors is a young woman who had been exposed to COVID-19.

The chain has TRBV5-1 and TRBJ2-1, with 10 positions matching TRBD2. Germline CDR1 SGHRS, CDR2 YFSETQ. CDR3 size: 18 residues. J lost 4 bases, V lost 4 bases, and 14 bases had no gene match. The DNA for the CDR3 is TGCGCCAGCAGCCAAAGTGGGGTAGCGGGAGGAATATACAATGAGCAGTTCTTC. This sequence encodes CASSQSGVAGGIYNEQFF.

Concerning this clone itself: One end of the junction does not line up with germline, which may come from a read error. The rearrangement joins TRBV20-1 to TRBJ1-2; no definite D call. Germline-derived CDR1 and CDR2 are DFQATT and SNEGSKA (reference sequence). CDR3 size: 9 residues. Here the CDR3 reads CSAREVPGF. CDR3 in DNA: TGCAGTGCTAGAGAAGTCCCCGGTTTC.

The sample holds a few counts of this clone. Other DNA sequences in this sample translate to the same CDR3. V usage is TRBV7-2 and J usage is TRBJ1-1; D is perhaps TRBD1 (6 bases). Germline V gene data show CDR1 as SGHTA and CDR2 as FQGNSA. This CDR3 is 13 amino acids long. The V end was cut by 5 bases, the J end by 5 bases, with 12 bases between. Here the CDR3 reads CASSLGGGTEAFF. Written as DNA, the CDR3 is TGTGCCAGCAGCCTAGGGGGGGGTACTGAAGCTTTCTTT.

The chain carries TRBV11-3 and TRBJ2-5, with D possibly matching TRBD2 (6 bases). V shed 4 bases and J shed 4 bases, with 13 bases lying between them. This CDR3 is 14 amino acids long. Per germline, CDR1 SGHNT and CDR2 YENEEA. The CDR3 DNA reads as TGTGCCAGCAGCTCGGGGGTATGGGGAGAGACCCAGTACTTC. Amino acid sequence: CASSSGVWGETQYF.